A selection of T cell receptor beta chains follows, all from one sample in a study of cytomegalovirus exposure and HLA in healthy donors. Assay used: immunoSEQ multiplex PCR; TCRdb lists only in-frame clones, some missing. The table has some 180,000 clones, 65% to 85% seen once; the top ten hold around 1.4%. What was sequenced was PBMCs. The receptors here all came from a girl aged 5-17 years in good health and CMV-seropositive. The CDR3 runs from the conserved cysteine through the conserved F or W. The D gene is left open where the match is weak. The listing skips clone size in some rows; elsewhere it reads once, few, many or a size class.

V	size	D	J	length	DNA	CDR3
TRBV7-2	.	.	TRBJ2-3	16	TGTGCCAGCAGCCCGAGGGGGTCGGGCCCCACAGATACGCAGTATTTT	CASSPRGSGPTDTQYF
TRBV27	few	TRBD1	TRBJ2-1	15	TGTGCCAGCAGCTCCGGGACAGGGGGGGGGAATGAGCAGTTCTTC	CASSSGTGGGNEQFF
TRBV5-5	.	TRBD1	TRBJ2-7	14	TGTGCCAGCAGCTCGGGACAGGGTTTTTACGAGCAGTACTTC	CASSSGQGFYEQYF
TRBV11-2	.	TRBD1	TRBJ1-1	16	TGTGCCAGCAGCTCGTTACGAGGGGGCATGAACACTGAAGCTTTCTTT	CASSSLRGGMNTEAFF
TRBV4-2	.	.	TRBJ1-1	18	TGTGCCAGCAGCCAAGAACCAGCGATGCAGGGGTATAACACTGAAGCTTTCTTT	CASSQEPAMQGYNTEAFF
TRBV7-2	few	.	TRBJ1-2	15	TGTGCCAGCAGCTTAGCATCAGGCGCTAACTATGGCTACACCTTC	CASSLASGANYGYTF
TRBV27	.	.	TRBJ1-1	13	TGTGCCAGCAACTCGGACATGAACACTGAAGCTTTCTTT	CASNSDMNTEAFF
TRBV27	.	.	TRBJ2-7	14	TGTGCCAGCAGTTTATCGAGGGGGGGCTACGAGCAGTACTTC	CASSLSRGGYEQYF
TRBV4-1	few	.	TRBJ1-1	16	TGCGCCAGCAGCCAAGGATCTCGACAGCTGAGCACTGAAGCTTTCTTT	CASSQGSRQLSTEAFF
TRBV19	.	TRBD1	TRBJ1-2	16	TGTGCCAGTAGTACTTGGACAGGCAGGGCTAACTATGGCTACACCTTC	CASSTWTGRANYGYTF
TRBV2	.	TRBD1	TRBJ2-5	14	TGTGCCAGCAGTATCGGGACAGTACAAGAGACCCAGTACTTC	CASSIGTVQETQYF
TRBV12-5	.	.	TRBJ1-2	15	TGTGCTAGTGGTTTGGGTCTTACAGGGAACTATGGCTACACCTTC	CASGLGLTGNYGYTF
TRBV28	.	TRBD2	TRBJ2-3	15	TGTGCCAGCACCCACGGGGGAGGGTTCACAGATACGCAGTATTTT	CASTHGGGFTDTQYF
TRBV5-1	.	TRBD1	TRBJ1-2	15	TGCGCCAGCAGCTCACAGGGGGCGGCCGGCTATGGCTACACCTTC	CASSSQGAAGYGYTF
TRBV29-1	.	TRBD2	TRBJ2-1	13	TGCAGCGTTGCCGGGAGGAGTTACGGTGAGCAGTTCTTC	CSVAGRSYGEQFF
TRBV2	.	TRBD2	TRBJ2-1	15	TGTGCCAGCAGTCGAGGGTCTAGCGGGGTACCTAAGCAGTTCTTC	CASSRGSSGVPKQFF
TRBV6-6	.	TRBD1	TRBJ1-5	15	TGTGCCAGCAGTCTCCGGGACAGGGGGCATCAGCCCCAGCATTTT	CASSLRDRGHQPQHF
TRBV30	.	.	TRBJ1-1	13	TGTGCCTGGAGTTATAGTGGGAACACTGAAGCTTTCTTT	CAWSYSGNTEAFF
TRBV19	.	.	TRBJ1-5	15	TGTGCCAGTAGTATAGACCCGTCCTTCAATCAGCCCCAGCATTTT	CASSIDPSFNQPQHF
TRBV28	.	.	TRBJ1-1	15	TGTGCCAGCAGTCTTCTGAGGGCGAGGGACACTGAAGCTTTCTTT	CASSLLRARDTEAFF
TRBV6-1	.	.	TRBJ1-4	15	TGTGCCAGCAGTACCTCAGGGTATACTAATGAAAAACTGTTTTTT	CASSTSGYTNEKLFF
TRBV29-1	.	TRBD1	TRBJ1-5	14	TGCAGCGTTCAAACGGGACAGGGCAATCAGCCCCAGCATTTT	CSVQTGQGNQPQHF
TRBV2	.	TRBD2	TRBJ2-7	15	TGTGCCAGCAGAGCGGGACTCCTGAGCTCCTACGAGCAGTACTTC	CASRAGLLSSYEQYF
TRBV18	few	TRBD1	TRBJ2-1	15	TGTGCCAGCCAGATGCAGGGGACAGAGTACAATGAGCAGTTCTTC	CASQMQGTEYNEQFF
TRBV15	.	.	TRBJ1-1	13	TGTGCCACCAGCAGAGGCAAAGGACTCTGGGCTTTCTTT	CATSRGKGLWAFF
TRBV27	.	TRBD1	TRBJ1-2	15	TGTGCCAGCAGTGATCCGGGACAGGGGGTAGATGGCTACACCTTC	CASSDPGQGVDGYTF
TRBV27	once	TRBD2	TRBJ2-1	15	TGTGCCAGCACCGAAAGCGGGACCAAGTACAATGAGCAGTTCTTC	CASTESGTKYNEQFF
TRBV30	.	.	TRBJ2-7	13	TGTGCCTGGGGGGGGGACAAGGGGTTCGAGCAGTACTTC	CAWGGDKGFEQYF
TRBV4-1	.	.	TRBJ2-1	14	TGTGCCAGCAGCCTCGGGACAACTTACAATGAGCAGTTCTTC	CASSLGTTYNEQFF
TRBV5-4	few	.	TRBJ2-5	13	TGTGCCAGCAGCGCACAGGGTCAAGAGACCCAGTACTTC	CASSAQGQETQYF
TRBV27	.	TRBD2	TRBJ2-7	17	TGTGCCAGCAGTTTATCGCGCGGGAGGGCCGCCCGAGCCGAGCAGTACTTC	CASSLSRGRAARAEQYF
TRBV20-1	.	.	TRBJ2-4	11	TGCAGTGCTAGAAATCCGAACATTCAGTACTTC	CSARNPNIQYF
TRBV7-2	few	TRBD2	TRBJ2-7	14	TGTGCCAGCAGCTTTCTAGCGGACCCCTACGAGCAGTACTTC	CASSFLADPYEQYF
TRBV12-5	.	TRBD1	TRBJ2-2	17	TGTGCTAGTGGTCTGGATACAGGGGTTAAAGGCACCGGGGAGCTGTTTTTT	CASGLDTGVKGTGELFF
TRBV14	few	.	TRBJ1-2	14	TGTGCCAGCAGCCCGATTGTCCACCGAGATGGCTACACCTTC	CASSPIVHRDGYTF
TRBV6-1	few	TRBD1	TRBJ1-1	15	TGTGCCAGCAGGGAACAACAGGGGGCGGTCACTGAAGCTTTCTTT	CASREQQGAVTEAFF
TRBV29-1	.	.	TRBJ2-1	12	TGCAGCGGAGGAGGGCAGTCCAATGAGCAGTTCTTC	CSGGGQSNEQFF
TRBV10-3	.	TRBD1	TRBJ1-4	16	TGTGCCACCACCGAGGCCCCCGGGACAGGTAGTGAAAAACTGTTTTTT	CATTEAPGTGSEKLFF
TRBV7-9	.	.	TRBJ2-1	13	TGTGCCAGCAGCCTGGGACTCTACAATGAGCAGTTCTTC	CASSLGLYNEQFF
TRBV30	.	.	TRBJ1-5	14	TGTGCCTGGAGTGTAGGATGGGGGGGCCAGCCCCAGCATTTT	CAWSVGWGGQPQHF